This T cell receptor beta chain appears in the sequencing data of a study of identical twins. General study results and limits: These conclusions were based on statistical analysis (cross-sectional, not following the same donors). Out-of-frame alpha sequences that twins shared showed excess low generation probability.

TCRdb reanalysed the 5' RACE reads using MiXCR and keeps one entry per CDR3 protein. Seen here are 450,000 to 500,000 distinct CDR3 sequences, about 13% observed once, and the top ten hold approximately 1%. There are a few counts of this clonotype. Its matching antigen is unknown. This same sample was also part of a study on yellow fever vaccine responses in identical twins.

The TCR comes from a young woman in good health. Sequenced material: CD4+ T cells sorted from blood.

CDR3 amino acids: CASSLSPPSGGELFF. CDR3 in DNA: TGTGCCAGCAGCTTAAGTCCCCCATCAGGCGGGGAGCTGTTTTTT. The chain combines TRBV7-9 with TRBJ2-2; D ambiguous. Trimming removed 2 bases at V and 7 bases at J, with 14 bases between. The CDR3 covers 15 residues. From germline, CDR1 is SEHNR and CDR2 FQNEAQ (reference sequence).